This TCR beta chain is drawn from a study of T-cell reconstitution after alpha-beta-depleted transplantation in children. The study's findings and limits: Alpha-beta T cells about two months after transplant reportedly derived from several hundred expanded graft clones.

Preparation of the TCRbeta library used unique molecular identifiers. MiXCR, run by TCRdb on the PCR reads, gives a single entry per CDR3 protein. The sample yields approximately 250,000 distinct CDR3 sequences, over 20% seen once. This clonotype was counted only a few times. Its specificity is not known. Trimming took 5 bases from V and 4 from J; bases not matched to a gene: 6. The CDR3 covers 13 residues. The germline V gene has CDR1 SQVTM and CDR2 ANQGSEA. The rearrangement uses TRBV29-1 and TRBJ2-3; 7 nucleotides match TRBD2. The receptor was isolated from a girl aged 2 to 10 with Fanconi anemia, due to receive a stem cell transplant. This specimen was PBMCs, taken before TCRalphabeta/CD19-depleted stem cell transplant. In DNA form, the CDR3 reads TGCAGCGTTACCGGGCTAGCGGCAGATACGCAGTATTTT. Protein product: CSVTGLAADTQYF.